This T cell receptor (beta chain) is from a study of neurological immune-mediated disorders. Study-level points and caveats: HTLV-1-associated myelopathy showed the most TCR clonal expansion; multiple sclerosis the least, below healthy controls. When the repertoires were sorted by phylogenetic grouping, those of 18 of 34 multiple sclerosis patients ended up in one related-CDR3 cluster, a possible signature. CDR3 amino acid sequences of expanded clones were not shared across subjects, a result suggesting private repertoires in all groups.

Germline CDR1 and CDR2: SGHRS and YFSETQ. CDR3 length: 13 amino acids. With regard to this clonotype: Its cognate antigen is unknown. Germline is not matched at one junction end, which may reflect a read error.

cDNA synthesis was performed by 5'RACE with 10-nucleotide random UMIs. TCRdb fed the 5' RACE reads into MiXCR, producing one record per CDR3 protein. The sample comprises 66,000 or so distinct CDR3 sequences, around 3.7% of which are singletons, and roughly 3.7% rests with the top ten. The gene calls are TRBV5-1 and TRBJ2-5; possibly TRBD1 for D (6 bases). The sample was PBMCs. This clonotype was obtained from a man aged 35 to 55 with multiple sclerosis. The CDR3: CASAGGGGEPQYF. CDR3 coding DNA: TGCGCCAGCGCGGGTGGGGGCGGAGAGCCCCAGTACTTC. Full variable domain (remainder filled in from reference TRBV5-1 and TRBJ2-5): KAGVTQTPRYLIKTRGQQVTLSCSPISGHRSVSWYQQTPGQGLQFLFEYFSETQRNKGNFPGRFSGRQFSNSRSEMNVSTLELGDSALYLCASAGGGGEPQYFGPGTRLLVL.